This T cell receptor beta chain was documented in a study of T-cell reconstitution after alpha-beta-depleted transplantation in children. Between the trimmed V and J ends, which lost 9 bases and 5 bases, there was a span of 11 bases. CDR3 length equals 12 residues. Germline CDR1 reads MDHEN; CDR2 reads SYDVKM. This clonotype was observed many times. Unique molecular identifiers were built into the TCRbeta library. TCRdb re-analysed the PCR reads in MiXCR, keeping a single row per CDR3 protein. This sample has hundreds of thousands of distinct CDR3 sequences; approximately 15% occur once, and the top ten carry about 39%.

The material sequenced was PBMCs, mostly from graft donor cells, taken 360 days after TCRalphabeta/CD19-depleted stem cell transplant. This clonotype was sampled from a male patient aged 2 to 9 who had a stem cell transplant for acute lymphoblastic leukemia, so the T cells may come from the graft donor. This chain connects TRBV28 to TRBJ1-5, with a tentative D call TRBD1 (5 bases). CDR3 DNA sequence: TGTGCCAGTGCAGGGAATGATCAGCCCCAGCATTTT. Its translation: CASAGNDQPQHF.